This TCR beta chain comes out of a study of CXCR3-negative and CXCR3-positive naive CD8 T cells. Study-level points and caveats: Diversity in memory CD8+ cells fell much lower than the comparably high levels seen in both naive subsets. TRBV-TRBJ usage was alike in naive CXCR3-negative and CXCR3-positive cells but differed in memory cells. CXCR3-expressing naive cells carried TRB CDR3s more hydrophobic than those of CXCR3-negative naive cells.

Naivety in CD8+ T cells corresponded to a CD45RO-CCR7+CD27+CD95- phenotype. The germline CDR1 and CDR2 sequences are SGHDN and FVKESK. The CDR3 totals 16 residues. Libraries of TRB cDNA were made by 5' RACE and carried UMIs. Reanalyzing the 5' RACE reads, TCRdb keeps one entry per CDR3 protein, without DNA. The sample totals tens of thousands of distinct CDR3 sequences. On this clonotype itself: Its antigen is not identified.

The V and J genes are TRBV14 and TRBJ2-3; TCRdb's D gene call, TRBD2, goes unchecked for lack of DNA. Material for sequencing was naive CXCR3+ CD8+ T cells from blood. The subset here: CD45RO-CCR7+CD27+CD95- naive CD8+ T cells expressing CXCR3 (TNR3+). The sequence came from a human donor in good health. Some clones in this sample may be carry-over from other donors' samples. The CDR3 region is CASSPWAVGGTDTQYF.